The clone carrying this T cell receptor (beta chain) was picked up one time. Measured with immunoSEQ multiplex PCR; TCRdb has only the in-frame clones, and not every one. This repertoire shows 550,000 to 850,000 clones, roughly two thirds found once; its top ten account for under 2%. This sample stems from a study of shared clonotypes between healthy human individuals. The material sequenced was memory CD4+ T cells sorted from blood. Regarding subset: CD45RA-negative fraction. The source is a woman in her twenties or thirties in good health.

CDR3 loop: CASSIILGETQYF. The CDR3 nucleotides are TGTGCCAGCAGCATTATACTAGGGGAGACCCAGTACTTC. This sequence joins TRBV6-6 and TRBJ2-5; D is possibly TRBD2 (5 bases). The germline gives CDR1 MNHNY, CDR2 SVGAGI (reference sequence). The CDR3 consists of 13 residues. Trimming pared 6 bases from V and 5 bases from J, leaving 13 bases between.